This paragraph covers one T cell receptor (beta chain) sequence. Profiling relied on immunoSEQ multiplex PCR, and the TCRdb table lists in-frame clones only, not all of them. The repertoire holds 150,000 to 200,000 clones, with around 86% as singletons. Germline CDR1 reads SGHRS; CDR2 reads YFSETQ. The CDR3 is 15 residues long. The V gene end was trimmed by 7 bases and the J gene end by 2 bases; junction bases not matched to a gene: 8. Recruited during active infection, patients (from Seattle) were subsequently followed longitudinally. The data derive from a study of blood T cell repertoires in COVID-19.

This rearrangement joins TRBV5-1 to TRBJ2-2; 7 bases align to TRBD1. Sequenced input: peripheral blood. The source of this sequence is a woman between 65 and 79 years old with COVID-19, enrolled during active disease. The CDR3 loop reads CASAPGQANTGELFF. CDR3 DNA sequence: TGCGCCAGCGCCCCAGGACAGGCAAACACCGGGGAGCTGTTTTTT.